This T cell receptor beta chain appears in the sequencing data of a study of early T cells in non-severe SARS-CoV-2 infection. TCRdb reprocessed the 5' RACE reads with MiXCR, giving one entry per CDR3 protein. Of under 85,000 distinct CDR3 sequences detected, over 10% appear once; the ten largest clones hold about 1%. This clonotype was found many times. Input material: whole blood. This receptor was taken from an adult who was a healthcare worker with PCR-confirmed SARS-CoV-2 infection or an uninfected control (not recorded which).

The CDR3 nucleotides are TGTGCCAGCAGCTACCAGGGACAGAGTAACTATGGCTACACCTTC. Encoded protein: CASSYQGQSNYGYTF. The J gene is TRBJ1-2, the V gene TRBV7-9; TRBD1 aligns across 7 bases. In germline, CDR1 is SEHNR, CDR2 FQNEAQ (reference sequence). The CDR3 is 15 amino acids. V dropped 4 bases and J dropped 1; count of bases not matched to a gene: 6. Full variable domain (remainder filled in from reference TRBV7-9 and TRBJ1-2): DTGVSQNPRHKITKRGQNVTFRCDPISEHNRLYWYRQTLGQGPEFLTYFQNEAQLEKSRLLSDRFSAERPKGSFSTLEIQRTEQGDSAMYLCASSYQGQSNYGYTFGSGTRLTVV.